This entry concerns a single TCR beta chain. This clonotype was recorded a few times. Its antigen is currently not known. Per-base qualities were not stored, and no clone one base away is much larger. The data were obtained in a study of CD8 T cells in ankylosing spondylitis (dated by TCRdb to the late 2010s). At the level of the whole study: T cell receptor beta repertoires were profiled in healthy donors and ankylosing spondylitis patients so that disease-linked TCR variants could be found. The whole study cohort included about a hundred healthy donors and 20 to 25 ankylosing spondylitis patients. Samples of peripheral blood were taken, and for ankylosing spondylitis patients, synovial fluid was collected as well. Overall study outcomes, separate from this receptor: Some TCR beta motif variants had previously been reported in synovial fluid and blood of reactive arthritis patients, which suggested common disease-initiation mechanisms. The disease-linked clones showed a CD8+ phenotype and occurred at relatively low frequencies in peripheral blood. The disease-linked clones were reported to be significantly enriched in matched synovial fluid samples from ankylosing spondylitis patients. A TCR beta motif of several highly homologous amino acid variants appeared characteristic of blood from ankylosing spondylitis patients.

Sequencing relied on an Illumina HiSeq 2500. TCR beta libraries were prepared by quantitative 5'-RACE with molecular barcodes. The study's processing was this. A new computational method, built on a probabilistic model of VDJ rearrangement, was used to identify disease-linked TCR variants. Using fastp trimming at Q25 and MiXCR clonotype assembly, TCRdb reanalyzed the public sequencing data and kept in-frame beta chains. When rows share a CDR3 protein, they turn into one entry using the most common DNA and genes. Clone size and V and J calls follow TCRdb, not the original study. This sample is represented by around 99,000 distinct CDR3 sequences; just under 9% of them were singletons. The top ten clonotypes cover roughly 5.6% of the sample. Sequencing used blood, either unsorted or a sorted T cell fraction (not recorded which). The clonotype was recovered from a male donor with ankylosing spondylitis or in good health (not recorded which).

Here the CDR3 is given as CASSPRTGKPQHIQYF. The nucleotides are TGTGCCAGCAGCCCAAGGACAGGGAAGCCGCAGCACATTCAGTACTTC. The rearrangement joined TRBV7-2 to TRBJ2-4; 8 central bases correspond to TRBD1. From the cysteine through the phenylalanine, the CDR3 covers 16 amino acids. Kept here is only the CDR3 DNA, which spans 48 bases and is read in frame from base 1. The germline V and J ends show losses of 5 bases and 8 bases respectively, and no gene match explains 14 bases of the junction. CDR1 and CDR2, per the germline V gene, are SGHTA and FQGNSA. The full variable domain, completed from the reference TRBV7-2 and TRBJ2-4 proteins outside the CDR3, reads GAGVSQSPSNKVTEKGKDVELRCDPISGHTALYWYRQSLGQGLEFLIYFQGNSAPDKSGLPSDRFSAERTGGSVSTLTIQRTQQEDSAVYLCASSPRTGKPQHIQYFGAGTRLSVL.